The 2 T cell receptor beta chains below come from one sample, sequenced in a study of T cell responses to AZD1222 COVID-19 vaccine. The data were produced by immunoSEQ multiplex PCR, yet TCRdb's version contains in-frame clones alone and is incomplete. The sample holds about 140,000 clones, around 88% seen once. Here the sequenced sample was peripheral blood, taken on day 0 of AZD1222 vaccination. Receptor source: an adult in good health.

CDR3 in amino acids: CASSPRTGGPPGETQYF. The CDR3 DNA reads as TGTGCCAGCAGTCCCCGCACAGGGGGCCCCCCAGGAGAGACCCAGTACTTC. The rearrangement joins TRBV27 to TRBJ2-5, with 9 positions matching TRBD1. The CDR3 totals 17 residues. The junction had 14 bases not matched to a gene; V was cut back by 5 bases and J by 4 bases. Germline CDR1 MNHEY, CDR2 SMNVEV (reference sequence).

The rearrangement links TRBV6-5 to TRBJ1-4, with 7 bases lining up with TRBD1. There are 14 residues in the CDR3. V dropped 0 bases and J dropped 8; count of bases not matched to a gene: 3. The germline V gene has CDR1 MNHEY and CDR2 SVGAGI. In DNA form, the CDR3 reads TGTGCCAGCAGTTACTCGGGACAGTTAGAAAAACTGTTTTTT. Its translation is CASSYSGQLEKLFF.